This is a list of T cell receptor beta chains from one sample in a study of CD4 T cells in relation to SARS-CoV-2 and coronaviruses. For these receptors, no antigen is known. This table comes from immunoSEQ multiplex PCR, and its TCRdb copy is limited to in-frame clones, with some not included. The data show around 20,000 clones, about three fifths seen once. Sequenced: CD4+ T cells from PBMCs, cultured in vitro. The receptors shown here come from a human donor in good health. CDR3s include the opening cysteine and the closing phenylalanine or tryptophan. Fields, in order: clone size, V gene, D gene, J gene, CDR3 protein, CDR3 DNA. A D gene is named only where the DNA matches it firmly. Rows give clone size only sometimes, using once, few, many, or a class for an expanded clone.

clone size: .; V gene: TRBV18; D gene: .; J gene: TRBJ2-1; CDR3 protein: CASSPPVPDPNNEQFF; CDR3 DNA: TGTGCCAGCTCACCACCGGTCCCCGACCCCAACAATGAGCAGTTCTTC
clone size: .; V gene: TRBV2; D gene: .; J gene: TRBJ1-5; CDR3 protein: CASTLTGGQPQHF; CDR3 DNA: TGTGCCAGCACCCTTACCGGGGGTCAGCCCCAGCATTTT
clone size: few; V gene: TRBV6-5; D gene: .; J gene: TRBJ1-2; CDR3 protein: CASSYSKQFYGYTF; CDR3 DNA: TGTGCCAGCAGTTACTCGAAACAATTCTATGGCTACACCTTC
clone size: .; V gene: TRBV5-1; D gene: .; J gene: TRBJ2-6; CDR3 protein: CASSLRGAGANVLTF; CDR3 DNA: TGCGCCAGCAGCTTGCGGGGCGCTGGGGCCAACGTCCTGACTTTC
clone size: few; V gene: TRBV5-5; D gene: .; J gene: TRBJ2-7; CDR3 protein: CASTLGAYEWQYF; CDR3 DNA: TGTGCCAGCACCCTGGGGGCCTACGAGTGGCAGTACTTC
clone size: .; V gene: TRBV9; D gene: .; J gene: TRBJ2-5; CDR3 protein: CASSVAAEETQYF; CDR3 DNA: TGTGCCAGCAGCGTAGCGGCAGAAGAGACCCAGTACTTC
clone size: once; V gene: TRBV23-1; D gene: TRBD1; J gene: TRBJ2-6; CDR3 protein: CASSPASGQDHRSGANVLTF; CDR3 DNA: TGCGCCAGCAGTCCAGCTTCGGGACAGGACCACCGCTCTGGGGCCAACGTCCTGACTTTC
clone size: .; V gene: TRBV5-1; D gene: TRBD2; J gene: TRBJ2-2; CDR3 protein: CASSLTSGGARDTGELFF; CDR3 DNA: TGCGCCAGCAGCTTGACTAGCGGGGGGGCCCGTGACACCGGGGAGCTGTTTTTT
clone size: .; V gene: TRBV18; D gene: TRBD1; J gene: TRBJ1-6; CDR3 protein: CASSPIGQGAPSPLHF; CDR3 DNA: TGTGCCAGCTCACCCATTGGACAGGGGGCTCCTTCACCCCTCCACTTT
clone size: .; V gene: TRBV7-8; D gene: .; J gene: TRBJ2-7; CDR3 protein: CASSLGAGGPYEQYF; CDR3 DNA: TGTGCCAGCAGCTTAGGGGCGGGCGGACCATACGAGCAGTACTTC
clone size: .; V gene: TRBV11-3; D gene: .; J gene: TRBJ2-3; CDR3 protein: CASSLVVWDTQYF; CDR3 DNA: TGTGCCAGCAGCTTAGTTGTATGGGATACGCAGTATTTT
clone size: .; V gene: TRBV10-3; D gene: .; J gene: TRBJ2-3; CDR3 protein: CAIRGGGLTDTQYF; CDR3 DNA: TGTGCCATCAGGGGAGGAGGGCTTACAGATACGCAGTATTTT
clone size: .; V gene: TRBV6-5; D gene: .; J gene: TRBJ2-2; CDR3 protein: CASSLQADGELFF; CDR3 DNA: TGTGCCAGCAGTTTGCAGGCCGACGGGGAGCTGTTTTTT
clone size: .; V gene: TRBV11-2; D gene: TRBD1; J gene: TRBJ2-7; CDR3 protein: CASSFGQGASYEQYF; CDR3 DNA: TGTGCCAGCAGCTTCGGACAGGGGGCCTCCTACGAGCAGTACTTC
clone size: .; V gene: TRBV4-2; D gene: TRBD2; J gene: TRBJ2-1; CDR3 protein: CASSQEGGSPYNEQFF; CDR3 DNA: TGTGCCAGCAGCCAAGAGGGCGGGAGCCCCTACAATGAGCAGTTCTTC
clone size: .; V gene: TRBV7-2; D gene: TRBD1; J gene: TRBJ2-7; CDR3 protein: CASSYRWPGQGTYEQYF; CDR3 DNA: TGTGCCAGCAGCTATCGTTGGCCGGGACAGGGAACCTACGAGCAGTACTTC